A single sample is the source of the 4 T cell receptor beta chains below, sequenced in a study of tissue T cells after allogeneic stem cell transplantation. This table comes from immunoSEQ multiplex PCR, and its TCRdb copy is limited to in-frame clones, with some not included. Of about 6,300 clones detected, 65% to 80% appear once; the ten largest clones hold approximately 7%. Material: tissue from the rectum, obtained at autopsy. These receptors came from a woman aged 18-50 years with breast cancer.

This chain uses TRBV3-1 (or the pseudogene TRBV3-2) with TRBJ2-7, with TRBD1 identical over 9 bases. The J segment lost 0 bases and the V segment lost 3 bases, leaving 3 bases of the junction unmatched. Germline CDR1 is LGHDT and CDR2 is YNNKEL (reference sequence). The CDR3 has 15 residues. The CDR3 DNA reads TGTGCCAGCAGCCACGGGGACAGGGCCTCCTACGAGCAGTACTTC. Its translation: CASSHGDRASYEQYF.

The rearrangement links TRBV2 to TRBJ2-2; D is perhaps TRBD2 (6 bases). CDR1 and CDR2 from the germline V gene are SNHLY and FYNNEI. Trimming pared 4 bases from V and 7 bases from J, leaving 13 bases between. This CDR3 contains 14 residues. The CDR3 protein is CASSGEGAGGELFF. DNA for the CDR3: TGTGCCAGCAGTGGAGAGGGAGCGGGCGGGGAGCTGTTTTTT.

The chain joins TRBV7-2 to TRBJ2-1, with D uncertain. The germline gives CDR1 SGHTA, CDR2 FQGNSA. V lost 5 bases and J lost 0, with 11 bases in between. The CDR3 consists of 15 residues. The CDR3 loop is CASSTLRSSYNEQFF. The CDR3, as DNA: TGTGCCAGCAGCACGTTACGGAGCTCCTACAATGAGCAGTTCTTC.

The CDR3 sequence is CASSQGLAMNTEAFF. The CDR3 DNA reads TGTGCCAGCAGCCAAGGATTAGCGATGAACACTGAAGCTTTCTTT. The V call is TRBV3-1 (or the pseudogene TRBV3-2), the J call TRBJ1-1; D is ambiguous. Germline CDR1 LGHDT, CDR2 YNNKEL (reference sequence). The CDR3 is 15 residues long. The V end was cut by 1 base, the J end by 0 bases, with 9 bases between.